These T cell receptor beta chains were read from a single sample in a study of blood T cell repertoires in COVID-19. Method: immunoSEQ multiplex PCR; TCRdb's copy keeps in-frame clones and lacks some. The data hold approximately 480,000 clones, with about nine tenths observed a single time. Source material: PBMCs or T cells enriched from blood (not recorded which). These receptors all stem from a woman aged 18-29 years who had recovered from COVID-19. CDR3s include the opening cysteine and the closing phenylalanine or tryptophan. D genes are given only for firm matches. Clone sizes are given selectively: once, few, many, or a class where the clone is expanded.

DNA: TGTGCCAGCGGAGGGCCGGGGAACCAAGAGACCCAGTACTTC; CDR3: CASGGPGNQETQYF; size: .; D: .; V: TRBV27; J: TRBJ2-5
DNA: TGTGCCAGCAGTTTAGGGCAACAAGAGACCCAGTACTTC; CDR3: CASSLGQQETQYF; size: .; D: .; V: TRBV12-3/TRBV12-4; J: TRBJ2-5
DNA: TGTGCCAGCACAGTTACAGGGGGAGGTCGCTATGGCTACACCTTC; CDR3: CASTVTGGGRYGYTF; size: .; D: TRBD1; V: TRBV2; J: TRBJ1-2
DNA: TGCAGCGTAGCGACTGATGGACAGGCGAGGACTGGCTACACCTTC; CDR3: CSVATDGQARTGYTF; size: .; D: TRBD1; V: TRBV29-1; J: TRBJ1-2
DNA: TGTGCCAGCAGTTACATGCAGGGTTCGGATACGCAGTATTTT; CDR3: CASSYMQGSDTQYF; size: .; D: .; V: TRBV6-5; J: TRBJ2-3
DNA: TGTGCCAGCAGTTTAGGTGGCGGATTGACTGAAGCTTTCTTT; CDR3: CASSLGGGLTEAFF; size: .; D: .; V: TRBV27; J: TRBJ1-1
DNA: TGTGCCAGCAGTTCGAACAGGGGTCTGAAGACCCAGTACTTC; CDR3: CASSSNRGLKTQYF; size: .; D: TRBD1; V: TRBV28; J: TRBJ2-5
DNA: TGTGCCTGGAGTGCGGGTTGGGGGAGGGAGAACCAAGAGACCCAGTACTTC; CDR3: CAWSAGWGRENQETQYF; size: .; D: TRBD2; V: TRBV30; J: TRBJ2-5
DNA: TGTGCCAGCAGTTCAGGGGGCGATTCACCCCTCCACTTT; CDR3: CASSSGGDSPLHF; size: .; D: TRBD1; V: TRBV28; J: TRBJ1-6
DNA: TGTGCCAGCAGCGGGGGACAGCAGCGAGGCTACACCTTC; CDR3: CASSGGQQRGYTF; size: .; D: TRBD1; V: TRBV7-9; J: TRBJ1-2
DNA: TGTGCCAGCAGCTTAGAGGAGAGAACTGAAGCTTTCTTT; CDR3: CASSLEERTEAFF; size: .; D: .; V: TRBV7-9; J: TRBJ1-1
DNA: TGTGCCAGCAGTTTGTCGGGACAGGGATACGGGGCTTTCTTT; CDR3: CASSLSGQGYGAFF; size: .; D: TRBD1; V: TRBV28; J: TRBJ1-1
DNA: TGCGCCAGCAGCTGGGGGGGAGAAGAGACCCAGTACTTC; CDR3: CASSWGGEETQYF; size: once; D: TRBD2; V: TRBV5-1; J: TRBJ2-5
DNA: TGTGCCATCTCCCCGGGAGTAGAGACCCAGTACTTC; CDR3: CAISPGVETQYF; size: .; D: .; V: TRBV10-3; J: TRBJ2-5
DNA: TGTGCCAGCAGCCCAAGCGGGACTAGCGGCTCGCCGTTTCCAAGCTCCTACAATGAGCAGTTCTTC; CDR3: CASSPSGTSGSPFPSSYNEQFF; size: .; D: TRBD2; V: TRBV9; J: TRBJ2-1
DNA: TGTGCCAGCAGACTAACCGGGACAGGTACTGAAGCTTTCTTT; CDR3: CASRLTGTGTEAFF; size: few; D: TRBD1; V: TRBV2; J: TRBJ1-1
DNA: TGTGCCAGCAGCGTAGTGTCGAGTGAAGCTTTCTTT; CDR3: CASSVVSSEAFF; size: .; D: .; V: TRBV9; J: TRBJ1-1
DNA: TGTGCCAGCAGCCCCCTTAGGTTGGACAAGCCCCAGCATTTT; CDR3: CASSPLRLDKPQHF; size: once; D: .; V: TRBV7-2; J: TRBJ1-5
DNA: TGTGCCAGCAGCCCATCGACAGGGAGGAGGAATCAGCCCCAGCATTTT; CDR3: CASSPSTGRRNQPQHF; size: .; D: TRBD1; V: TRBV7-2; J: TRBJ1-5
DNA: TGTGCCAGCAGTGAAGATGCGGGTCCGAGCACAGATACGCAGTATTTT; CDR3: CASSEDAGPSTDTQYF; size: .; D: .; V: TRBV2; J: TRBJ2-3
DNA: TGTGCCATCAGTCTGACACGGACAGGGGACACTGAAGCTTTCTTT; CDR3: CAISLTRTGDTEAFF; size: .; D: TRBD1; V: TRBV10-3; J: TRBJ1-1
DNA: TGTGCAGCGGGACAGGGGAATGGCTACACCTTC; CDR3: CAAGQGNGYTF; size: few; D: TRBD1; V: TRBV6-6; J: TRBJ1-2
DNA: TGCGCCAGCAGCTGGGCTAGCGGGGGCACAGATACGCAGTATTTT; CDR3: CASSWASGGTDTQYF; size: .; D: TRBD2; V: TRBV5-1; J: TRBJ2-3
DNA: TGTGCCATAGACGGTAGGGGACAGGGAGGAGATACGCAGTATTTT; CDR3: CAIDGRGQGGDTQYF; size: .; D: TRBD1; V: TRBV10-3; J: TRBJ2-3
DNA: TGCAGCGTTGAATTTGGTCAGGAGGGGGCGAATGGCTACACCTTC; CDR3: CSVEFGQEGANGYTF; size: .; D: TRBD1; V: TRBV29-1; J: TRBJ1-2
DNA: TGTGCCTGGAGTGTAGACAGGAGGAATTCACCCCTCCACTTT; CDR3: CAWSVDRRNSPLHF; size: .; D: .; V: TRBV30; J: TRBJ1-6
DNA: TGTGCCAGCAGCTCACAGGAGAACACTGAAGCTTTCTTT; CDR3: CASSSQENTEAFF; size: .; D: .; V: TRBV9; J: TRBJ1-1
DNA: TGTGCCAGCAGTTTCCTCGGACTCGGCAAAGAGACCCAGTACTTC; CDR3: CASSFLGLGKETQYF; size: .; D: .; V: TRBV7-2; J: TRBJ2-5
DNA: TGTGCCAGCTTTTATTATGGCTACACCTTC; CDR3: CASFYYGYTF; size: .; D: .; V: TRBV2; J: TRBJ1-2
DNA: TGCGCCAGCAGCTTAGGCCGGGGGGCCCTCACAGATACGCAGTATTTT; CDR3: CASSLGRGALTDTQYF; size: .; D: .; V: TRBV5-1; J: TRBJ2-3
DNA: TGTGCCTGGAGTTTCTCGACAGGGAACACTGAAGCTTTCTTT; CDR3: CAWSFSTGNTEAFF; size: .; D: .; V: TRBV30; J: TRBJ1-1
DNA: TGTGCCAGTAGTAACAGGGAAGGCAATCAGCCCCAGCATTTT; CDR3: CASSNREGNQPQHF; size: .; D: .; V: TRBV19; J: TRBJ1-5
DNA: TGTGCCAGCAGCCTCAGCGGGGGTCTCTACGAGCAGTACTTC; CDR3: CASSLSGGLYEQYF; size: once; D: TRBD2; V: TRBV7-2; J: TRBJ2-7
DNA: TGTGCCAGCTCACCGTTACCGGGGGGCGACACTGAAGCTTTCTTT; CDR3: CASSPLPGGDTEAFF; size: .; D: .; V: TRBV18; J: TRBJ1-1
DNA: TGTGCCAGCAGCCCCCGGGACAGGGGCGAAGCTTTCTTT; CDR3: CASSPRDRGEAFF; size: .; D: TRBD1; V: TRBV12-3/TRBV12-4; J: TRBJ1-1
DNA: TGTGCCAGCAGAGCGCTGAACACCGGGGAGCTGTTTTTT; CDR3: CASRALNTGELFF; size: .; D: .; V: TRBV6-6; J: TRBJ2-2
DNA: TGTGCCATCGCGATTGGACTTAGCTATGGCTACACCTTC; CDR3: CAIAIGLSYGYTF; size: few; D: .; V: TRBV10-3; J: TRBJ1-2
DNA: TGTGCCAGCTCACCAACGGTTTACGAGCAGTACTTC; CDR3: CASSPTVYEQYF; size: .; D: .; V: TRBV18; J: TRBJ2-7
DNA: TGTGCCATTTCCGGACAGGGGGCTAATGAAAAACTGTTTTTT; CDR3: CAISGQGANEKLFF; size: .; D: TRBD1; V: TRBV10-3; J: TRBJ1-4
DNA: TGTGCCAGCAGCTTGAGGGGACAGGGGGCTAATGGCTACACCTTC; CDR3: CASSLRGQGANGYTF; size: .; D: TRBD1; V: TRBV7-2; J: TRBJ1-2
DNA: TGCGCCAGCAGCAATGCCCCGGGACAGGACTACGAGCAGTACTTC; CDR3: CASSNAPGQDYEQYF; size: .; D: TRBD1; V: TRBV5-1; J: TRBJ2-7
DNA: TGTGCCAGCAGGATGGGCCGTTTTCTGTATTTT; CDR3: CASRMGRFLYF; size: .; D: .; V: TRBV28; J: TRBJ2-3
DNA: TGCGCCAGCAGCTTGGATCTAGCATTATCGGGCGAGCAGTACTTC; CDR3: CASSLDLALSGEQYF; size: .; D: .; V: TRBV5-1; J: TRBJ2-7
DNA: TGCGCCAGCAGTGAAGGGGGGGGCTCCACAGATACGCAGTATTTT; CDR3: CASSEGGGSTDTQYF; size: once; D: .; V: TRBV10-1; J: TRBJ2-3
DNA: TGTGCCACCAGTGATGATCCAGGGTACAATGAGCAGTTCTTC; CDR3: CATSDDPGYNEQFF; size: .; D: .; V: TRBV24-1; J: TRBJ2-1
DNA: TGTGCCATCAGTCCAGGGATTTCAGAGCAGTACTTC; CDR3: CAISPGISEQYF; size: .; D: .; V: TRBV10-3; J: TRBJ2-7
DNA: TGTGCCAGCACCTACGACAGGAACCTCTATGGCTACACCTTC; CDR3: CASTYDRNLYGYTF; size: .; D: .; V: TRBV2; J: TRBJ1-2
DNA: TGTGCCAGCAGCTTGATAGGGACAGGGGCCACAGATACGCAGTATTTT; CDR3: CASSLIGTGATDTQYF; size: .; D: TRBD1; V: TRBV5-5; J: TRBJ2-3
DNA: TGTGCCAGTGCCGCAGGGGGCAGTTTGGGAGGTGGCTACACCTTC; CDR3: CASAAGGSLGGGYTF; size: .; D: TRBD1; V: TRBV19; J: TRBJ1-2
DNA: TGCGCCAGCAGCTTGGAAGCAGGCACCTACGAGCAGTACTTC; CDR3: CASSLEAGTYEQYF; size: .; D: .; V: TRBV5-1; J: TRBJ2-7
DNA: TGTGCCAGCAGCCCTCGACTCGTCGGGGAGCTGGGTACAGATACGCAGTATTTT; CDR3: CASSPRLVGELGTDTQYF; size: .; D: .; V: TRBV9; J: TRBJ2-3